This T cell receptor (beta chain) derives from a study of blood T cell repertoires in COVID-19. About the research overall: COVID-19 samples, acute and convalescent, were from the United States, Italy and Spain. T cells, B-cell-depleted T cells, or PBMCs supplied cDNA or gDNA.

This clone was recorded once. Profiled with immunoSEQ multiplex PCR; TCRdb holds only in-frame clones, not every one. The sample yields 120,000 or so clones, approximately 84% seen once. Germline CDR1 is LGHDT and CDR2 is YNNKEL (reference sequence). Trimming pared 0 bases from V and 7 bases from J, leaving 13 bases between. This CDR3 region has 15 residues. This clonotype was obtained from a woman under 40 who had recovered from COVID-19. The rearrangement links TRBV3-1 (or the pseudogene TRBV3-2) to TRBJ2-1; maybe TRBD2 (6 bases). Source material: peripheral blood. The CDR3 region is CASSQEGRAGNEQFF. As DNA, the CDR3 is TGTGCCAGCAGCCAAGAAGGCCGGGCGGGAAATGAGCAGTTCTTC.